Below, 18 T cell receptor beta chains from the same sample are listed, as sequenced in a study of blood T cell repertoires in COVID-19. TCRdb keeps only in-frame clones here, not all; method: immunoSEQ multiplex PCR. This table holds 200,000 or so clones, roughly 84% found once. The sequencing sample was made of peripheral blood. The receptors derive from a human donor in a cohort sampled during active COVID-19.

Of note for this clone: This CDR3 is also generated by other DNA sequences in the sample. This chain links TRBV12-3 or TRBV12-4 with TRBJ2-7, with TRBD1 matching over 8 bases. CDR3 length equals 13 residues. The ends lost 5 bases at V and 5 bases at J; junction bases unmatched: 5. In DNA, the CDR3 is TGTGCCAGCAGTCGGACAGGGCGGCACGAGCAGTACTTC. Its translation is CASSRTGRHEQYF.

The chain links TRBV28 to TRBJ1-2; 12 bases are a match to TRBD1. Germline assignment: CDR1 MDHEN and CDR2 SYDVKM. With 5 bases clipped from V and 8 bases from J, the junction kept 6 bases outside the gene matches. The length of the CDR3 is 14 residues. As DNA, the CDR3 is TGTGCCAGCAGTCGCGCCGGGACAGGGGGCGGCTACACCTTC. Amino acids: CASSRAGTGGGYTF.

This CDR3 reads CASKRTETNTGELFF. The DNA for the CDR3 is TGTGCCAGCAAAAGGACAGAAACGAACACCGGGGAGCTGTTTTTT. V usage is TRBV2 and J usage is TRBJ2-2; maybe TRBD1 (6 bases). V lost 7 bases and J lost 0, with 12 bases in between. The CDR3 length is 15 residues. Germline values: CDR1 SNHLY, CDR2 FYNNEI.

V usage is TRBV24-1 and J usage is TRBJ1-2; D gene ambiguous. The CDR3 covers 14 residues. Deletions cut 2 bases from V and 1 base from J, with 7 bases between. Per germline, CDR1 KGHDR and CDR2 SFDVKD. The CDR3 coding sequence is TGTGCCACCAGTGATTCCAGGAATAACTATGGCTACACCTTC. This sequence encodes CATSDSRNNYGYTF.

This clone occurred once. The chain joins TRBV18 to TRBJ1-1, with 11 bases fitting TRBD1. V trimming: 0 bases; J trimming: 7 bases; junction bases outside the gene matches: 4. The CDR3 sequence is 15 residues long. Germline V lookup: CDR1 KGHSH, CDR2 LQKENI. CDR3 protein: CASSPPAGQGGEAFF. CDR3 bases: TGTGCCAGCTCACCACCGGCGGGACAGGGGGGTGAAGCTTTCTTT.

The chain employs TRBV5-1 and TRBJ2-7; TRBD1 matches 7 bases. This CDR3 has 15 residues. The J segment lost 3 bases and the V segment lost 1 base, leaving 7 bases of the junction unmatched. Germline V gene sequence: CDR1 SGHRS, CDR2 YFSETQ. The DNA of the CDR3 is TGCGCCAGCAGCTTGTCGGACAGGAGTTTCTACGAGCAGTACTTC. As protein: CASSLSDRSFYEQYF.

This clone has more than one count but fewer than ten. The chain has TRBV19 and TRBJ2-1; TRBD2 matches at 10 bases. The V gene's germline CDR1 is LNHDA and CDR2 SQIVND (reference sequence). This CDR3 comprises 16 residues. With 2 bases clipped from V and 7 bases from J, the junction kept 8 bases outside the gene matches. CDR3 coding DNA: TGTGCCAGTAGTATATACCTAGCGGGAGCGAGAAATGAGCAGTTCTTC. Translated: CASSIYLAGARNEQFF.

This clone was recorded once. The rearrangement uses TRBV9 and TRBJ2-2; 8 bases agree with TRBD2. The V gene's germline CDR1 is SGDLS and CDR2 YYNGEE. Losses at the gene ends were 0 bases for V and 7 bases for J; bases not matched to a gene: 5. CDR3 length equals 15 residues. CDR3 residues: CASSVVPGGNGELFF. CDR3 sequence (DNA): TGTGCCAGCAGCGTAGTACCGGGAGGGAACGGGGAGCTGTTTTTT.

The chain is built from TRBV5-1 and TRBJ2-2; 8 bases agree with TRBD1. The CDR3 is 15 residues long. V was clipped by 5 bases and J by 5 bases; unmatched bases: 8. CDR1 and CDR2 from the germline V gene are SGHRS and YFSETQ. The CDR3 region has the DNA TGCGCCAGCAGGACCGGGACAGGTCTTACCGGGGAGCTGTTTTTT. Translating gives CASRTGTGLTGELFF.

The chain uses TRBV3-1 (or the pseudogene TRBV3-2) and TRBJ1-1; D is uncertain. V gave up 4 bases and J gave up 4 bases, with 4 bases separating them. This CDR3 region has 11 residues. Germline V gene data show CDR1 as LGHDT and CDR2 as YNNKEL (reference sequence). The CDR3 spells CASSPGTEAFF. The DNA of the CDR3 is TGTGCCAGCAGCCCGGGCACTGAAGCTTTCTTT.

This rearrangement joins TRBV27 to TRBJ2-5, with 10 nucleotides matching TRBD2. The CDR3 has 15 residues. V shed 0 bases and J 4 bases; nucleotides not matched to a gene: 2. Germline V gene lookup returns CDR1 MNHEY and CDR2 SMNVEV (reference sequence). CDR3 sequence (DNA): TGTGCCAGCAGTTTATCAGCGGGAGGGGGAGAGACCCAGTACTTC. Protein: CASSLSAGGGETQYF.

The chain recombines TRBV18 with TRBJ2-5, with TRBD1 as a possible D gene (6 bases). Per the germline V gene, CDR1 is KGHSH and CDR2 is LQKENI. V lost 3 bases and J 2 bases, leaving 7 bases between the germline ends. CDR3 length: 13 residues. This CDR3 is CASSPDSQETQYF. The CDR3 coding sequence is TGTGCCAGCTCACCGGACAGTCAAGAGACCCAGTACTTC.

V is TRBV2 and J is TRBJ2-7, with D tentatively TRBD2 (9 bases). This CDR3 is built from 20 residues. V lost 5 bases and J lost 3, with 32 bases in between. Germline V CDR1 and CDR2: SNHLY, FYNNEI. The CDR3 spells CASSHLQGGLAGLTHYEQYF. DNA of the CDR3: TGTGCCAGCAGTCACCTACAGGGGGGGCTAGCGGGACTCACCCACTACGAGCAGTACTTC. Full variable domain (missing parts from reference TRBV2 and TRBJ2-7): EPEVTQTPSHQVTQMGQEVILRCVPISNHLYFYWYRQILGQKVEFLVSFYNNEISEKSEIFDDQFSVERPDGSNFTLKIRSTKLEDSAMYFCASSHLQGGLAGLTHYEQYFGPGTRLTVT.

This rearrangement joins TRBV19 to TRBJ2-2; D is possibly TRBD2 (5 bases). The CDR3 length is 15 residues. Trimming left V 7 bases short and J 4 bases short, with 16 bases between. CDR1 LNHDA and CDR2 SQIVND come from the germline V gene (reference sequence). The DNA of the CDR3 is TGTGCCAGTACCCTACATCAGGCGGGCACCGGGGAGCTGTTTTTT. As protein: CASTLHQAGTGELFF.

This chain uses TRBV10-3 with TRBJ1-1, with TRBD1 identical over 7 bases. Germline-derived CDR1 and CDR2 are ENHRY and SYGVKD. The CDR3 loop spans 13 amino acids. V lost 8 bases to trimming and J lost 11 bases; unmatched junction nucleotides: 14. This CDR3 reads CAISREQGQWAFF. CDR3 in DNA: TGTGCCATCTCGAGGGAACAGGGGCAGTGGGCTTTCTTT.

The rearrangement uses TRBV19 and TRBJ2-1, with 10 nucleotides matching TRBD2. The J segment lost 7 bases and the V segment lost 1 base, leaving 4 bases of the junction unmatched. Germline V CDR1 and CDR2: LNHDA, SQIVND (reference sequence). This CDR3 has 15 residues. The CDR3 region is CASSIVPSGRNEQFF. CDR3 nucleotides: TGTGCCAGTAGTATAGTTCCTAGCGGGAGAAATGAGCAGTTCTTC.

The chain employs TRBV14 and TRBJ1-5; no definite D call. CDR1 SGHDN and CDR2 FVKESK come from the germline V gene. Trimming removed 0 bases from V and 7 bases from J, with 7 bases in between. The CDR3 has 13 residues. The CDR3 DNA is TGTGCCAGCAGCCAAGATTGGGCCCAGCCCCAGCATTTT. Residues: CASSQDWAQPQHF.

The chain combines TRBV3-1 (or the pseudogene TRBV3-2) with TRBJ2-2; 8 nucleotides agree with TRBD1. Germline V CDR1 and CDR2: LGHDT, YNNKEL (reference sequence). The J segment lost 5 bases and the V segment lost 5 bases, leaving 10 bases of the junction unmatched. This CDR3 region has 16 residues. Here the CDR3 DNA reads TGTGCCAGCAGCTACCGGACAGGGCGGCGGACCGGGGAGCTGTTTTTT. Amino acids: CASSYRTGRRTGELFF.